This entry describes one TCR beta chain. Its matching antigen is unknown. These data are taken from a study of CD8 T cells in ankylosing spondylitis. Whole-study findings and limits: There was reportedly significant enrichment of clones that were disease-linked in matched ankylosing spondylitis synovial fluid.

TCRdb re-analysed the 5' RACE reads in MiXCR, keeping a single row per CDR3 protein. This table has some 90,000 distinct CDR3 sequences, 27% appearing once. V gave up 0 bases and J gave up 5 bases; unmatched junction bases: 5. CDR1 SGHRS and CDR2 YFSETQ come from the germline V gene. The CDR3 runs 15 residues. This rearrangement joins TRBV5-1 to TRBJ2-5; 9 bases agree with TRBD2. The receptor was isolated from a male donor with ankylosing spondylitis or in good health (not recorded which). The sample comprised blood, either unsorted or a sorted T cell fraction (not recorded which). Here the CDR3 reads CASSLDGTSTETQYF. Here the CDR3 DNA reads TGCGCCAGCAGCTTGGATGGGACTAGCACGGAGACCCAGTACTTC.